This T cell receptor (beta chain) was found in a study of blood T cells in healthy people across ages. Germline-derived CDR1 and CDR2 are SGHTA and FQGTGA. V was cut by 4 bases and J by 0 bases, with 4 bases left in between. The CDR3 contains 13 residues. The second PCR ran about 6 to 11 cycles with a sample-barcoded 5' primer and J-beta primers. TCRdb re-analysed the 5' RACE reads in MiXCR, keeping a single row per CDR3 protein. Of about 780,000 distinct CDR3 sequences in the sample, about 45% were seen once. There are many counts of this clonotype. The TCR originated in a man aged 80 or over in good health. The rearrangement links TRBV7-3 to TRBJ2-1; no definite D call. Sequencing input: blood. The CDR3 DNA reads as TGTGCCAGCAGCTCAGGCTCCTACAATGAGCAGTTCTTC. It is translated as CASSSGSYNEQFF.